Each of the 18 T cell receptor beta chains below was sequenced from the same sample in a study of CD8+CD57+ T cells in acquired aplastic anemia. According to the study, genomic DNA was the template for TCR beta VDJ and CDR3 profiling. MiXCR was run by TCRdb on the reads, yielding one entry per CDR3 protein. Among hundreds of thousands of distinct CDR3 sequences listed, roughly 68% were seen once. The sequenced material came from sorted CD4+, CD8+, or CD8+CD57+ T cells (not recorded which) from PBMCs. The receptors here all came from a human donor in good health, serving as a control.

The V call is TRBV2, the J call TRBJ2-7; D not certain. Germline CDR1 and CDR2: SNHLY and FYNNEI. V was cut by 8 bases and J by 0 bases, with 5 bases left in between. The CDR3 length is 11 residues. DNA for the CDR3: TGTGCCAGCTTGAGCTCCTACGAGCAGTACTTC. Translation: CASLSSYEQYF.

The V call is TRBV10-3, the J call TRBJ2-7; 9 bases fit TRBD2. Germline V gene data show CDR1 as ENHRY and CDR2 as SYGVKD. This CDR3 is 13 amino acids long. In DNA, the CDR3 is TGTGCCATCAGTGAGCTAGCGGGGTACGGGCAGTACGTC. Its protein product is CAISELAGYGQYV.

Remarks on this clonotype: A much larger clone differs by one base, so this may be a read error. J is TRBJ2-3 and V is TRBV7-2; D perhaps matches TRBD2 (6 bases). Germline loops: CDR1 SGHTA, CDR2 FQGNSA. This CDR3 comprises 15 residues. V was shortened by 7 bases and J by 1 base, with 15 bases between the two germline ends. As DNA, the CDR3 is TGTGCCAGCAACTTGTATCAGCGGGGCACAGATACGCAGTATTTT. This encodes CASNLYQRGTDTQYF. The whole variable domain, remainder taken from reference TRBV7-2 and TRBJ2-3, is GAGVSQSPSNKVTEKGKDVELRCDPISGHTALYWYRQSLGQGLEFLIYFQGNSAPDKSGLPSDRFSAERTGGSVSTLTIQRTQQEDSAVYLCASNLYQRGTDTQYFGPGTRLTVL.

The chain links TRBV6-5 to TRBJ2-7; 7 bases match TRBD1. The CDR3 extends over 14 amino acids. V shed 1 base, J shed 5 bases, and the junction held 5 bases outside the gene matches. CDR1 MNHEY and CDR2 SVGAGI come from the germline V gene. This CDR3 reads CASSYLTGPNEQYF. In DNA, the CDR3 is TGTGCCAGCAGTTACTTGACAGGGCCCAACGAGCAGTACTTC.

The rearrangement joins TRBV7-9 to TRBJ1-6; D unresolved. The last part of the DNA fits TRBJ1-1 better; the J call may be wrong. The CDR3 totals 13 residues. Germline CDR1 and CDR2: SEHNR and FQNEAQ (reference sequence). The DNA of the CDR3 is TGTGCCAGCAGCGAGGGCGGCGATTCTGAAGCTTTCTTT. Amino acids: CASSEGGDSEAFF.

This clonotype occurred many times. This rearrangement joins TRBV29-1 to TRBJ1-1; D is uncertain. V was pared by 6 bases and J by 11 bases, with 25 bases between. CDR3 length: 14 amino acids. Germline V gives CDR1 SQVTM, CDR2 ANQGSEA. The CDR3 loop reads CSVSGENRLQRAFF. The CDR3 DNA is TGCAGCGTCTCTGGGGAGAACAGACTTCAGAGGGCTTTCTTT.

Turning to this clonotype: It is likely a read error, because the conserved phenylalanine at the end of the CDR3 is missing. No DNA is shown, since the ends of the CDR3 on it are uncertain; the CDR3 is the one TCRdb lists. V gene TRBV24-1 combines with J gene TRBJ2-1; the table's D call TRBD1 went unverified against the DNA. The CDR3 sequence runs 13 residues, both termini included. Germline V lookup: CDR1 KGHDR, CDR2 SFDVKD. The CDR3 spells CATSNRGTNGQLD.

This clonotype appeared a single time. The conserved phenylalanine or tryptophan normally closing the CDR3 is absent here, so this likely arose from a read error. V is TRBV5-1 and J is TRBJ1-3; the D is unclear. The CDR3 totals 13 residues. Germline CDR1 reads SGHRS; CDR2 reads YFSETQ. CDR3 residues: CASSATSGNTIYL. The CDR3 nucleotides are TGTGCCAGCAGCGCTACCTCTGGAAACACCATATATCTT.

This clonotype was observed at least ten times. The CDR3 DNA reads TGTGCCAGCAGCTTGGTTGATCAGCCCCAGCATTTT. This encodes CASSLVDQPQHF. The V gene is TRBV5-8, the J gene TRBJ1-5; D is unresolved. With 0 bases removed from V and 5 bases from J, the gap between germline ends came to 3 bases. Germline V lookup: CDR1 SGHTS, CDR2 YDEGEE. The CDR3 spans 12 residues.

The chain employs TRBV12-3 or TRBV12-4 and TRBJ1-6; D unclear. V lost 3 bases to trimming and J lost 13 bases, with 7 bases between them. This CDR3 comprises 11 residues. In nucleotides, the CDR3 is TGTGCCAGCAGTTTTCAATCGCCCCTCCACTTT. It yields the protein CASSFQSPLHF.

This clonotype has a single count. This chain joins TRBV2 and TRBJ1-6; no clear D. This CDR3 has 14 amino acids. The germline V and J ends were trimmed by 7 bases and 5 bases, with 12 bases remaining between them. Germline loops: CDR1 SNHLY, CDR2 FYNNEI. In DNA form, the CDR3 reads TGTGCCAGCACGTTGCATCCGAATAATTCACCCCTCCACTTT. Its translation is CASTLHPNNSPLHF.

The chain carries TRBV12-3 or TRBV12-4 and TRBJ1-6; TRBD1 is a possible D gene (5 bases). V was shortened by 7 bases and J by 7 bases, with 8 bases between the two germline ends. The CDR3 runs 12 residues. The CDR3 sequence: CASKTANSPLHF. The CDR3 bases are TGTGCCAGCAAGACAGCCAATTCACCCCTCCACTTT.

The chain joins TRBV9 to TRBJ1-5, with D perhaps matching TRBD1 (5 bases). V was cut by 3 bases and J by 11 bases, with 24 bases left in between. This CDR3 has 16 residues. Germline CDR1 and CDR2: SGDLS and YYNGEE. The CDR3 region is CASSARTRANTQAQHF. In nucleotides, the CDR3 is TGTGCCAGCAGCGCCCGGACAAGGGCGAACACTCAAGCCCAGCATTTT.

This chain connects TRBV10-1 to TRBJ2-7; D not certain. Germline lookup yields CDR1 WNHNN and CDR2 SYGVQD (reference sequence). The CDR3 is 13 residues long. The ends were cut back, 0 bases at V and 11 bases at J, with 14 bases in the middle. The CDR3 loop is CASSESSRPAEYF. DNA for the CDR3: TGCGCCAGCAGTGAGTCGAGCCGCCCCGCGGAGTACTTC.

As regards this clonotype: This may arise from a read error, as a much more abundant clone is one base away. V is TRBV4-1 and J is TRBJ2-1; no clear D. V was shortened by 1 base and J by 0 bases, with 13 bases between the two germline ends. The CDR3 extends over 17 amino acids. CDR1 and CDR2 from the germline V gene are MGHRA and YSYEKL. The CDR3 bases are TGCGCCAGCAGCCAAGTTGACTTGGGTCTCTCCTACAATGAGCAGTTCTTC. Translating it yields CASSQVDLGLSYNEQFF.

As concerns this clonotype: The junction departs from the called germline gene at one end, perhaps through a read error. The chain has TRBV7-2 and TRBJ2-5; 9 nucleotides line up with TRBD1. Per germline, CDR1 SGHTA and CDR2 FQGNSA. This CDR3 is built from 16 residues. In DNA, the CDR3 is TGTGCCACCAGCAGGGGGGGGACAGGGCCTGGGGTGACCCAGTACTTC. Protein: CATSRGGTGPGVTQYF.

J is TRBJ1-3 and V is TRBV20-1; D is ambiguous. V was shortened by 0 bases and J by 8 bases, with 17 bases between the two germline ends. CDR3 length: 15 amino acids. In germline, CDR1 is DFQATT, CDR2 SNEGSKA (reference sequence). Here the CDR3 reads CSARDQVEGRDTIYF. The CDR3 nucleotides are TGCAGTGCTAGAGACCAAGTAGAGGGCCGAGACACCATATATTTT.

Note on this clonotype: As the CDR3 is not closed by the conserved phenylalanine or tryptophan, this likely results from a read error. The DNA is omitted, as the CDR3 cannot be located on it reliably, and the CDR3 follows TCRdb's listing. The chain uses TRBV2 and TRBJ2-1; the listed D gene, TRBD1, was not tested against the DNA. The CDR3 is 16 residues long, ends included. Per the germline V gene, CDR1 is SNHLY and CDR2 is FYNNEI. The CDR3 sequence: CASRGTRGCNQPQHFC.